This T cell receptor (beta chain) was sequenced for a study of shared clonotypes between healthy human individuals. Germline assignment: CDR1 SGHNT and CDR2 YYREEE (reference sequence). Trimming took off 1 base at V and 1 base at J, with 15 bases between the two ends. The CDR3 consists of 16 residues. Assay used: immunoSEQ multiplex PCR; TCRdb lists only in-frame clones, some missing. The top ten clones hold more than 0.1% of a sample with over 2 million clones, around 95% of them seen once. V usage is TRBV5-4 and J usage is TRBJ2-7; tentative D call: TRBD2 (5 bases). This TCR derives from a man between 18 and 35 years old in good health. Sequencing input: naive CD4+ T cells sorted from blood. Noted subset: CD45RA+ positively selected. The CDR3 loop is CASSLFGRGFSYEQYF. For the CDR3, the DNA is TGTGCCAGCAGCTTGTTTGGTCGGGGATTTTCCTACGAGCAGTACTTC.